This is a list of T cell receptor beta chains from one sample in a study of beta chain features in type 1 diabetes. Clones were read by immunoSEQ multiplex PCR, and TCRdb kept only the in-frame ones, dropping some. Of 130,000 to 150,000 clones in the sample, under 11% are singletons; the top ten hold less than 1.5%. Sequencing input: naive CD4+ T cells from blood. These TCRs come from a young man in good health. Each CDR3 is given with its conserved first and last residue. D genes are given only for firm matches. Rows may omit the clone size; those that give it use once, few, many or a size class.

abundance: .; j_gene: TRBJ2-4; d_gene: .; v_gene: TRBV28; CDR3nt: TGTGCCAGCAGTACCGTCAGTAGCGGTAAAACTAAGGACATTCAGTACTTC; CDR3aa: CASSTVSSGKTKDIQYF
abundance: .; j_gene: TRBJ1-2; d_gene: .; v_gene: TRBV4-3; CDR3nt: TGCGCCAGCAGCCAAAACACGGGGGGAAACTATGGCTACACCTTC; CDR3aa: CASSQNTGGNYGYTF
abundance: .; j_gene: TRBJ1-2; d_gene: .; v_gene: TRBV28; CDR3nt: TGTGCCAGCAGTTCCTCCGGGCTACCAGAGGGCTATGGCTACACCTTC; CDR3aa: CASSSSGLPEGYGYTF
abundance: few; j_gene: TRBJ2-7; d_gene: TRBD1; v_gene: TRBV27; CDR3nt: TGTGCCAGCAGCTCCTTGGGACAGGGGGCTTACGAGCAGTACTTC; CDR3aa: CASSSLGQGAYEQYF
abundance: few; j_gene: TRBJ2-7; d_gene: .; v_gene: TRBV6-5; CDR3nt: TGTGCCAGCAGCTTGACTTTTGGTCGTGAGCAGTACTTC; CDR3aa: CASSLTFGREQYF
abundance: .; j_gene: TRBJ2-7; d_gene: TRBD1; v_gene: TRBV5-1; CDR3nt: TGCGCCAGCAGTCTAGGGCCAGGGGGCTACGAGCAGTACTTC; CDR3aa: CASSLGPGGYEQYF
abundance: few; j_gene: TRBJ2-7; d_gene: .; v_gene: TRBV5-4; CDR3nt: TGTGCCAGCAGCTTGGAAGGACAGATCTCCTACGAGCAGTACTTC; CDR3aa: CASSLEGQISYEQYF
abundance: few; j_gene: TRBJ2-2; d_gene: TRBD1; v_gene: TRBV6-4; CDR3nt: TGTGCCAGCAGAGGACAGGGGTTCACCGGGGAGCTGTTTTTT; CDR3aa: CASRGQGFTGELFF
abundance: .; j_gene: TRBJ1-5; d_gene: TRBD1; v_gene: TRBV19; CDR3nt: TGTGCCAGTAAAACAGGGGAAGGCCACCAGCCCCAGCATTTT; CDR3aa: CASKTGEGHQPQHF
abundance: few; j_gene: TRBJ2-7; d_gene: .; v_gene: TRBV19; CDR3nt: TGTGCCAGTAGTGAAGACAGTCCCCCCTACTACGAGCAGTACTTC; CDR3aa: CASSEDSPPYYEQYF
abundance: .; j_gene: TRBJ2-2; d_gene: .; v_gene: TRBV10-2; CDR3nt: TGCGCCAGCAGTGAGTCCGGCGGGGAGCTGTTTTTT; CDR3aa: CASSESGGELFF
abundance: .; j_gene: TRBJ2-3; d_gene: TRBD2; v_gene: TRBV9; CDR3nt: TGTGCCAGCAGCGTAGGAGTTAGCGGGGTCACAGATACGCAGTATTTT; CDR3aa: CASSVGVSGVTDTQYF
abundance: few; j_gene: TRBJ2-2; d_gene: .; v_gene: TRBV10-1; CDR3nt: TGCGCCAGCAGTGAGTCGGTAGATATCGGGGAGCTGTTTTTT; CDR3aa: CASSESVDIGELFF
abundance: .; j_gene: TRBJ2-3; d_gene: .; v_gene: TRBV5-1; CDR3nt: TGCGCCAGCGACCGGGTGCCTAGCACAGATACGCAGTATTTT; CDR3aa: CASDRVPSTDTQYF
abundance: few; j_gene: TRBJ2-1; d_gene: TRBD1; v_gene: TRBV11-3; CDR3nt: TGTGCCAGCAGCTTAGAGGCAGGGGGCCTAAATGAGCAGTTCTTC; CDR3aa: CASSLEAGGLNEQFF
abundance: .; j_gene: TRBJ1-5; d_gene: TRBD1; v_gene: TRBV10-3; CDR3nt: TGTGCCATCAGTGGTCCTCCCGGGACAGAGCATAGCAATCAGCCCCAGCATTTT; CDR3aa: CAISGPPGTEHSNQPQHF
abundance: few; j_gene: TRBJ2-5; d_gene: .; v_gene: TRBV28; CDR3nt: TGTGCCAGCAGTTTATCGGAGACCCAGTACTTC; CDR3aa: CASSLSETQYF
abundance: few; j_gene: TRBJ2-2; d_gene: .; v_gene: TRBV7-2; CDR3nt: TGTGCCAGCAGCTTTCGGCGGGCGGACACCGGGGAGCTGTTTTTT; CDR3aa: CASSFRRADTGELFF
abundance: .; j_gene: TRBJ1-1; d_gene: .; v_gene: TRBV4-3; CDR3nt: TGCGCCAGCAGCCAAGATGCCAGGAACACTGAAGCTTTCTTT; CDR3aa: CASSQDARNTEAFF
abundance: .; j_gene: TRBJ1-2; d_gene: TRBD1; v_gene: TRBV7-6; CDR3nt: TGTGCCAGCAGTCAAGGGACAGGTTCTAACTATGGCTACACCTTC; CDR3aa: CASSQGTGSNYGYTF
abundance: few; j_gene: TRBJ2-7; d_gene: TRBD2; v_gene: TRBV9; CDR3nt: TGTGCCAGCAGCCCCTCGGACAGGCCCAGCGGGGGGCTCGAGCAGTACTTC; CDR3aa: CASSPSDRPSGGLEQYF
abundance: .; j_gene: TRBJ2-5; d_gene: TRBD1; v_gene: TRBV7-6; CDR3nt: TGTGCCAGCAGCTTAGGGGGACAGGGGGCCTGGGAGACCCAGTACTTC; CDR3aa: CASSLGGQGAWETQYF
abundance: .; j_gene: TRBJ2-5; d_gene: TRBD1; v_gene: TRBV6-1; CDR3nt: TGTGCCAGCAGAGGGACAGGCGGCGAGACCCAGTACTTC; CDR3aa: CASRGTGGETQYF
abundance: .; j_gene: TRBJ1-1; d_gene: .; v_gene: TRBV28; CDR3nt: TGTGCCAGCAGCCCCCTGAGGGTGGACACTGAAGCTTTCTTT; CDR3aa: CASSPLRVDTEAFF
abundance: .; j_gene: TRBJ2-2; d_gene: .; v_gene: TRBV4-2; CDR3nt: TGTGCCAGCAGCCAAGACAGGAACACCGGGGAGCTGTTTTTT; CDR3aa: CASSQDRNTGELFF
abundance: few; j_gene: TRBJ1-2; d_gene: .; v_gene: TRBV28; CDR3nt: TGTGCCAGCAGTCCACCAGGGGCAGGGGGCTACACCTTC; CDR3aa: CASSPPGAGGYTF
abundance: few; j_gene: TRBJ2-7; d_gene: .; v_gene: TRBV2; CDR3nt: TGTGCCAGCAGTCCCATTTACGAGCAGTACTTC; CDR3aa: CASSPIYEQYF
abundance: .; j_gene: TRBJ2-2; d_gene: .; v_gene: TRBV11-3; CDR3nt: TGTGCCAGCAGCGCGACTCGGAACACCGGGGAGCTGTTTTTT; CDR3aa: CASSATRNTGELFF
abundance: .; j_gene: TRBJ2-7; d_gene: .; v_gene: TRBV6-1; CDR3nt: TGTGCCAGCAGTGAAGGAGGACAGATCTACGAGCAGTACTTC; CDR3aa: CASSEGGQIYEQYF
abundance: few; j_gene: TRBJ2-2; d_gene: .; v_gene: TRBV9; CDR3nt: TGTGCCAGCAGTCAGGGATCGAACACCGGGGAGCTGTTTTTT; CDR3aa: CASSQGSNTGELFF
abundance: few; j_gene: TRBJ2-1; d_gene: TRBD2; v_gene: TRBV29-1; CDR3nt: TGCAGCGTTGCCCCCCGACTAGCGGGGATTTACAATGAGCAGTTCTTC; CDR3aa: CSVAPRLAGIYNEQFF
abundance: .; j_gene: TRBJ1-5; d_gene: .; v_gene: TRBV5-4; CDR3nt: TGTGCCAGCAGCGAGGGACAAAGCAATCAGCCCCAGCATTTT; CDR3aa: CASSEGQSNQPQHF
abundance: .; j_gene: TRBJ1-4; d_gene: TRBD1; v_gene: TRBV13; CDR3nt: TGTGCCAGCAGCTTAAGCAGGGGGCTCGAAAAACTGTTTTTT; CDR3aa: CASSLSRGLEKLFF
abundance: few; j_gene: TRBJ1-4; d_gene: TRBD1; v_gene: TRBV6-5; CDR3nt: TGTGCCAGCAGCGAGACAGGGGGCGGTGGAAGAAAACTGTTTTTT; CDR3aa: CASSETGGGGRKLFF
abundance: few; j_gene: TRBJ1-4; d_gene: TRBD1; v_gene: TRBV6-1; CDR3nt: TGTGCCAGCACCGGACAGGGGGCTAATGAAAAACTGTTTTTT; CDR3aa: CASTGQGANEKLFF
abundance: .; j_gene: TRBJ1-2; d_gene: TRBD1; v_gene: TRBV4-3; CDR3nt: TGCGCCAGCAGCGCCGCGCAGGGGGCGAGCGGCTACACCTTC; CDR3aa: CASSAAQGASGYTF
abundance: .; j_gene: TRBJ2-7; d_gene: TRBD1; v_gene: TRBV18; CDR3nt: TGTGCCAGCTCCCCCGGGACAGGGGCCTCCTACGAGCAGTACTTC; CDR3aa: CASSPGTGASYEQYF
abundance: .; j_gene: TRBJ2-7; d_gene: .; v_gene: TRBV5-4; CDR3nt: TGTGCCAGCAGCTTGGGAGGGGCAGGCGGGGAGGAGCAGTACTTC; CDR3aa: CASSLGGAGGEEQYF
abundance: .; j_gene: TRBJ1-1; d_gene: TRBD1; v_gene: TRBV7-9; CDR3nt: TGTGCCAGCAGCTTATATGGGGCAGGGGGTGGCACTGAAGCTTTCTTT; CDR3aa: CASSLYGAGGGTEAFF
abundance: .; j_gene: TRBJ2-2; d_gene: TRBD1; v_gene: TRBV18; CDR3nt: TGTGCCAGCTCACCACCGACAGGGGTCAACGGGGAGCTGTTTTTT; CDR3aa: CASSPPTGVNGELFF
abundance: few; j_gene: TRBJ2-3; d_gene: TRBD1; v_gene: TRBV7-2; CDR3nt: TGTGCCAGCAGCTTCGACAGGGGACGCACAGATACGCAGTATTTT; CDR3aa: CASSFDRGRTDTQYF
abundance: few; j_gene: TRBJ2-7; d_gene: TRBD1; v_gene: TRBV6-5; CDR3nt: TGTGCCAGCAGAGGGACAGCATTCTACGAGCAGTACTTC; CDR3aa: CASRGTAFYEQYF
abundance: many; j_gene: TRBJ2-7; d_gene: TRBD1; v_gene: TRBV23-1; CDR3nt: TGCGCCAGCAGCCAGGGACAGCCCTACCGCTACGAGCAGTACTTC; CDR3aa: CASSQGQPYRYEQYF
abundance: .; j_gene: TRBJ2-7; d_gene: TRBD1; v_gene: TRBV28; CDR3nt: TGTGCCAGCAGTCGACAGGGGGCCTACGAGCAGTACTTC; CDR3aa: CASSRQGAYEQYF
abundance: .; j_gene: TRBJ2-1; d_gene: TRBD1; v_gene: TRBV28; CDR3nt: TGTGCCAGCAGTTTCGGGACAGGGGATAATGAGCAGTTCTTC; CDR3aa: CASSFGTGDNEQFF